This TCR beta chain emerged from a study of breast tumors, draining lymph nodes, adjacent tissues. Findings of the study overall: Tumor and nontumor repertoires were significantly more similar in luminal-like than in basal-like breast cancer.

The lymph nodes were axillary draining lymph nodes from breast cancer patients. TCRdb reprocessed the multiplex PCR reads with MiXCR, giving one entry per CDR3 protein. The sample includes under 150,000 distinct CDR3 sequences, about 20% of them seen just once. CDR1 and CDR2 (germline): SQVTM, ANQGSEA. Deletions cut 6 bases from V and 5 bases from J, with 4 bases between. The CDR3 sequence is 10 residues long. At least ten counts were recorded for this clonotype. Its specificity is unknown. Sequenced material: axillary lymph node tissue. The rearrangement links TRBV29-1 to TRBJ2-2; D remains ambiguous. This receptor was taken from a female donor with breast cancer. Some clones in this sample may be carry-over from other donors' samples. The DNA of the CDR3 is TGCAGCGTCCGGACCGGGGAGCTGTTTTTT. Amino acid sequence: CSVRTGELFF.